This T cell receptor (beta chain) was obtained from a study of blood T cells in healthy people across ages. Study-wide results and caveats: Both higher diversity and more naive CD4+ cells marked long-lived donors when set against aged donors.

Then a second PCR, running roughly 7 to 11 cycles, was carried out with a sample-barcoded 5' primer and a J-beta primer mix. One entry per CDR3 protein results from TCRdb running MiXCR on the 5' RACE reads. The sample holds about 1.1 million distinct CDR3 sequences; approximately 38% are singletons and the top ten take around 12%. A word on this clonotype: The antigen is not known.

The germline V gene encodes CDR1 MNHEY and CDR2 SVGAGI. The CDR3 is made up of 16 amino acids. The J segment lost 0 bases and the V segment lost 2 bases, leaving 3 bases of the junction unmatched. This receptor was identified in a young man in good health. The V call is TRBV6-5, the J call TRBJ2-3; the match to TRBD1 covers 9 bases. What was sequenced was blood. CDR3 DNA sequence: TGTGCCAGCAGTTACGGGGGACAGGGTAGCACAGATACGCAGTATTTT. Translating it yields CASSYGGQGSTDTQYF.